This record covers a single TCR beta chain. As yet, its antigen is unknown. This CDR3 contains 14 residues. Germline trimming cut 7 bases from V and 6 bases from J; bases unmatched to any gene: 4. From germline, CDR1 is MNHEY and CDR2 SVGAGI. The PCR ran on 60 Vbeta and 13 Jbeta primers. TCRdb keeps only in-frame clones here, not all; method: immunoSEQ multiplex PCR. The sample has around 180,000 clones, about 80% seen once. This record belongs to a study of cytomegalovirus exposure and HLA in healthy donors. Study information: The 95 million to 120 million unique TCR beta sequences, from about 170 million T cells, were found by an earlier analysis. Ancestry clustering placed around four fifths of about 400 genotyped donors in the Caucasian-associated cluster. Whole-study findings and limits: In an earlier analysis, most TCR beta V segments were productive about 90% or about 30% of the time. Most CMV-associated TCR beta chains were later found to appear HLA-restricted.

This receptor was obtained from a woman aged 18-30 years in good health and CMV-seropositive. The chain joins TRBV6-5 to TRBJ2-2; 11 bases are shared with TRBD2. Source material: PBMCs. The CDR3 sequence is CASNIAGGPGELFF. CDR3 in DNA: TGTGCCAGCAATATAGCGGGGGGGCCCGGGGAGCTGTTTTTT.